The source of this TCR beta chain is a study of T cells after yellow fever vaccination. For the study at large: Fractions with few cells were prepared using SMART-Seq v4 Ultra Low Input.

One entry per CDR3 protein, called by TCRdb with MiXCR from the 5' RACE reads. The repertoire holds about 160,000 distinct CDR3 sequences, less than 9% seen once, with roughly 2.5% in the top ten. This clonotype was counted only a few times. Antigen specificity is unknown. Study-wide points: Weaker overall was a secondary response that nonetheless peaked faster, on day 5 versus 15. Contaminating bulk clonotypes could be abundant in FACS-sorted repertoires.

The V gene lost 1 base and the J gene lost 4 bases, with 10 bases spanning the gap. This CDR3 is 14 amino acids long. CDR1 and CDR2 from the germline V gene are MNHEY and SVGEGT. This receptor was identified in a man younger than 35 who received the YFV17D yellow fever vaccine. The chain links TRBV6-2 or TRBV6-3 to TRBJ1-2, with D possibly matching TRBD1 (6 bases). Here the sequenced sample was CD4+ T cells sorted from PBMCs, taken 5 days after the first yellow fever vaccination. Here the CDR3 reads CASSYYGQFYGYTF. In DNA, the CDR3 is TGTGCCAGCAGTTACTATGGACAGTTCTATGGCTACACCTTC.